This T cell receptor beta chain was identified during a study of T cell repertoires in cytomegalovirus infection. Across the whole study: Recently identified HLA-C-restricted CMV epitopes and well-studied HLA-B-restricted CMV epitopes were used by the study. Public signatures in TCR beta pointed to CMV infection and matching HLA type.

Details on this clonotype: Its antigen is unidentified.

Overall study findings and caveats: Clonotype analysis showed dominance of the ex vivo response by HLA-C-restricted CMV-specific TCR beta clonotypes. Cumulative public TCR beta family frequency identified CMV carriers with the relevant HLA.

The CDR3 is made up of 13 amino acids. CDR1 is SGHVS, CDR2 FNYEAQ, per germline. Trimming shortened V by 8 bases and J by 1 base, and 8 bases separated the two germline ends. From the reads, TCRdb called clonotypes with MiXCR, one entry per CDR3 protein. The table lists fewer than 850,000 distinct CDR3 sequences, around 29% of them singletons. The receptor comes from a human donor in good health (CMV status not recorded). Some clones in this sample may be carry-over from other donors' samples. Material: cultured CD8+ T cells from PBMCs, obtained from culture after CMV antigen stimulation. The genes are TRBV7-6 and TRBJ1-4, with no clear D. The CDR3 reads CASCSKTNEKLFF. In nucleotides, the CDR3 is TGTGCCAGCTGTAGCAAAACTAATGAAAAACTGTTTTTT.